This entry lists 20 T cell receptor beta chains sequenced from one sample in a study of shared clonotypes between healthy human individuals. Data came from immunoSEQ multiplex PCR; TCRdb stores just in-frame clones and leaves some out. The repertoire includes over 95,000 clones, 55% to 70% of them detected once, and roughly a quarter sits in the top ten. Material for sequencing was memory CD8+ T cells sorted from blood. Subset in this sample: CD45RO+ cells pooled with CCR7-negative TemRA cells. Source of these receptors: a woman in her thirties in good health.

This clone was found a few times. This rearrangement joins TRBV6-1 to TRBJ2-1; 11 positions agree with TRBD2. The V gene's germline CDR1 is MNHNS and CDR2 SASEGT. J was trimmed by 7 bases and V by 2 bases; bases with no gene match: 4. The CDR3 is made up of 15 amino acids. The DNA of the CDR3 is TGTGCCAGCAGTGAACGGACTAGCGGGCTGAATGAGCAGTTCTTC. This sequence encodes CASSERTSGLNEQFF.

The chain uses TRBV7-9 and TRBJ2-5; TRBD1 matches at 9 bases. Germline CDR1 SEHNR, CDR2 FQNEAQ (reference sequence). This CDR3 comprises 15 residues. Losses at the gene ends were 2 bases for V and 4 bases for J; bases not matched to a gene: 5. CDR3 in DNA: TGTGCCAGCAGCTTACAGACAGGGGGACGAGAGACCCAGTACTTC. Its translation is CASSLQTGGRETQYF.

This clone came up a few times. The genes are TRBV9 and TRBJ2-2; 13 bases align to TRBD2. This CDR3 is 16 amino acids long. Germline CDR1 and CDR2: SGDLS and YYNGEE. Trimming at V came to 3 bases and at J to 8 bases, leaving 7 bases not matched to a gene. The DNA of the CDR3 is TGTGCCAGCAGCGCAGAGGGACTAGCGGGATTTGGGGAGCTGTTTTTT. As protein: CASSAEGLAGFGELFF.

CDR3 in DNA: TGTGCCAGCAGCATGGAGGGGGGCGCTCAGCCCCAGCATTTT. Its translation is CASSMEGGAQPQHF. This chain links TRBV7-9 with TRBJ1-5; the D gene is possibly TRBD1 (6 bases). The CDR3 contains 14 residues. The germline CDR1 and CDR2 sequences are SEHNR and FQNEAQ (reference sequence). Between the trimmed V and J ends, which lost 5 bases and 6 bases, there was a span of 14 bases.

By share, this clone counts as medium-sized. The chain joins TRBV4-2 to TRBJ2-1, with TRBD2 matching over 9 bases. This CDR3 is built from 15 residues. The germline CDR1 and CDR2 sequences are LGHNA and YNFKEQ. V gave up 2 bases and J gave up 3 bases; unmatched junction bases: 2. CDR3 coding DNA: TGTGCCAGCAGCCAACGGACTAGCGACTACAATGAGCAGTTCTTC. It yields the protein CASSQRTSDYNEQFF.

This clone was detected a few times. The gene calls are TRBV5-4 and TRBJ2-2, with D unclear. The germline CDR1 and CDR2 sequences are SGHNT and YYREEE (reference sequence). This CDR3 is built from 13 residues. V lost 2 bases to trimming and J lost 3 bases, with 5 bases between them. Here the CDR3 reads CASSFYDTGELFF. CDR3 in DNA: TGTGCCAGCAGCTTTTACGACACCGGGGAGCTGTTTTTT.

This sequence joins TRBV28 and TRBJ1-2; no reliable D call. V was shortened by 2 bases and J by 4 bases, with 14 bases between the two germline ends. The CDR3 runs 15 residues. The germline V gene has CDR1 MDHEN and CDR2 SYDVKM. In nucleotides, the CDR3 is TGTGCCAGCAGTTTAATAACTGGAGCTTTCTATGGCTACACCTTC. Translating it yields CASSLITGAFYGYTF.

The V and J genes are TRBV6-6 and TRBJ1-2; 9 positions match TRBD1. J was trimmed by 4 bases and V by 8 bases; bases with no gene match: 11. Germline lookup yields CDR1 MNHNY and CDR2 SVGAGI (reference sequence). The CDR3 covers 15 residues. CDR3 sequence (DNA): TGTGCCAGCGCGTACAGGGGGCGCTTCTCCTATGGCTACACCTTC. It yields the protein CASAYRGRFSYGYTF.

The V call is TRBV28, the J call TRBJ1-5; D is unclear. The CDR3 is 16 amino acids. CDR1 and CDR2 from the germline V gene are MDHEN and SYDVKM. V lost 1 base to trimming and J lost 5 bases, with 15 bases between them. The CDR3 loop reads CASSLLVGPPDQPQHF. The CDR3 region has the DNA TGTGCCAGCAGTTTATTAGTAGGTCCGCCGGATCAGCCCCAGCATTTT.

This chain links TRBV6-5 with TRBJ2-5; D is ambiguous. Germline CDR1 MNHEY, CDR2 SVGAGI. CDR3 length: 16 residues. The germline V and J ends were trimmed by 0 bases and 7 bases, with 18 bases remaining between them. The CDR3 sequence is CASSYSPATDFRTQYF. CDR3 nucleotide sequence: TGTGCCAGCAGTTACTCTCCGGCTACTGACTTTAGGACCCAGTACTTC.

The CDR3 region is CASSVGGFAEAFF. The CDR3 DNA follows: TGTGCCAGCAGTGTTGGGGGGTTCGCTGAAGCTTTCTTT. This chain uses TRBV6-1 with TRBJ1-1, with a weak D call TRBD1 (5 bases). Between the trimmed V and J ends, which lost 4 bases and 6 bases, there was a span of 12 bases. The CDR3 is 13 amino acids. Germline V gene sequence: CDR1 MNHNS, CDR2 SASEGT.

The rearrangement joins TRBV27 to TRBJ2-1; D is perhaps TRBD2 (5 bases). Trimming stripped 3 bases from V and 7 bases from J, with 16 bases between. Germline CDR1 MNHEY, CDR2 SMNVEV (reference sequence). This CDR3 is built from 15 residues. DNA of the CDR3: TGTGCCAGCAGTTTGGGTTCGCTAGCCGGGAATGAGCAGTTCTTC. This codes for CASSLGSLAGNEQFF.

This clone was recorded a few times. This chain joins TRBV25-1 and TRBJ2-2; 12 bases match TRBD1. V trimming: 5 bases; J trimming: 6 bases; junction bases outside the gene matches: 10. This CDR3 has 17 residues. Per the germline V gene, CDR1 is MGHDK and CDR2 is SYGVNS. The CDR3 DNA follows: TGTGCCAGCAGTTCCTTCGGGGACAGGGGGCCCCCCGGGGAGCTGTTTTTT. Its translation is CASSSFGDRGPPGELFF.

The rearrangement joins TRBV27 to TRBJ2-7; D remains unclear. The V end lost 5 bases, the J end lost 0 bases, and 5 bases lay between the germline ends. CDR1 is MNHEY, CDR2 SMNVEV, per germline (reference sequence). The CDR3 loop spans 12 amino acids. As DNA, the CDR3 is TGTGCCAGCAGTCCCTTCTCCTACGAGCAGTACTTC. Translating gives CASSPFSYEQYF.

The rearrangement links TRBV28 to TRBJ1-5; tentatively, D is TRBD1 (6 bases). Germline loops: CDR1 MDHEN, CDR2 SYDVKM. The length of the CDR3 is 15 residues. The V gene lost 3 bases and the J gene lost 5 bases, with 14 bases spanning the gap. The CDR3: CASSFHRVEDQPQHF. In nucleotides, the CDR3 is TGTGCCAGCAGTTTCCACAGGGTAGAGGATCAGCCCCAGCATTTT.

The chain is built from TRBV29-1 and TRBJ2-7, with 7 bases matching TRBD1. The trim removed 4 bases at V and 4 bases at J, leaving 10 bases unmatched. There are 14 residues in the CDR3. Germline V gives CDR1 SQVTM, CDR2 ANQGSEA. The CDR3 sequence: CSVARGQTIYEQYF. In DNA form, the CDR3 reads TGCAGCGTTGCCCGGGGACAGACAATATACGAGCAGTACTTC.

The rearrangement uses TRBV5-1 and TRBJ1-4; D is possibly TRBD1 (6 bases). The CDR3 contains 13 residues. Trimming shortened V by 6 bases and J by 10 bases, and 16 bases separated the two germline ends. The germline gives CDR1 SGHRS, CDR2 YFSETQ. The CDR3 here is CASKFGQLGKLFF. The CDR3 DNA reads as TGCGCCAGCAAGTTTGGACAGCTTGGAAAACTGTTTTTT. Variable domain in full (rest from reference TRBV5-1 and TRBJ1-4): KAGVTQTPRYLIKTRGQQVTLSCSPISGHRSVSWYQQTPGQGLQFLFEYFSETQRNKGNFPGRFSGRQFSNSRSEMNVSTLELGDSALYLCASKFGQLGKLFFGSGTQLSVL.

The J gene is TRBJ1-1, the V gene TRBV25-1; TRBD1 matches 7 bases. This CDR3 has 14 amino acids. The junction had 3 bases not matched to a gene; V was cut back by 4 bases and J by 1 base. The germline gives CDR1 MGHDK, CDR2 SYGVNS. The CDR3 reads CASSGHRGNTEAFF. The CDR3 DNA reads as TGTGCCAGCAGTGGCCACAGGGGGAACACTGAAGCTTTCTTT.

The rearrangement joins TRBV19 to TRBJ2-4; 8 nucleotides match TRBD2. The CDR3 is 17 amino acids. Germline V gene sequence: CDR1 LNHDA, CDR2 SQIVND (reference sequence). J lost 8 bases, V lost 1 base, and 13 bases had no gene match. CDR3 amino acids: CASSIVREGRFEDIQYF. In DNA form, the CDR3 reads TGTGCCAGTAGTATAGTACGGGAGGGCCGGTTTGAAGACATTCAGTACTTC.

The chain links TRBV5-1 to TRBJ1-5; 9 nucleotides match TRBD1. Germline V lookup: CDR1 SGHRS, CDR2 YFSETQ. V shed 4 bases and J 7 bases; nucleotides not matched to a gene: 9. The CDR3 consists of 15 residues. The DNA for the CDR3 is TGCGCCAGCAGCCCCGGGACAGGGTCTCACCAGCCCCAGCATTTT. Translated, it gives CASSPGTGSHQPQHF.